The T cell receptor beta chain described here comes from a study of high-grade serous ovarian cancer treatment subgroups. Whole-study context: Mean per sample: around 14,000 reads, several thousand unique TCR beta rearrangements. Study-level results: CDR1 and CDR2 were left unanalyzed; analyses focused on CDR3.

The tumor samples were collected prior to definitive surgery or chemotherapy. This table comes from immunoSEQ multiplex PCR, and its TCRdb copy is limited to in-frame clones, with some not included. The sample has roughly 8,000 clones, more than 60% seen once. A note on this clone: Antigen specificity is unknown.

J lost 6 bases, V lost 6 bases, and 8 bases had no gene match. The length of the CDR3 is 15 residues. Germline V gives CDR1 SQVTM, CDR2 ANQGSEA. V is TRBV29-1 and J is TRBJ2-1; TRBD2 aligns across 13 bases. This clonotype was sampled from a human donor with high-grade serous ovarian cancer. The sequenced sample was tumor tissue. The CDR3 DNA is TGCAGCGTAAACGGACTAGCGGGAGTAGGCAATGAGCAGTTCTTC. Translated, it gives CSVNGLAGVGNEQFF.